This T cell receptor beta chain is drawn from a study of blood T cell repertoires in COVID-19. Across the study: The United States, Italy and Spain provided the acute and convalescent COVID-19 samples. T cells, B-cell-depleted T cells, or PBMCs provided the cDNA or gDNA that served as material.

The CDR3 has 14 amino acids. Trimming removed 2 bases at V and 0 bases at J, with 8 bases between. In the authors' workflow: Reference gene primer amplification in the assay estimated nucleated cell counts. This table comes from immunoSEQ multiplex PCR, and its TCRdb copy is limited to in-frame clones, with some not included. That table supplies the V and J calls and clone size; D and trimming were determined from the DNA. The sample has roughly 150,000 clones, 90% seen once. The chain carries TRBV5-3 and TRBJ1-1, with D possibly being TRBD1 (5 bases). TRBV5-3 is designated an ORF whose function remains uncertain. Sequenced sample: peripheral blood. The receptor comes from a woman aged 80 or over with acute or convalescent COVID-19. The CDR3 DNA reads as TGTGCCAGAAGCTTCGGACAAATGAACACTGAAGCTTTCTTT. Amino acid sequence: CARSFGQMNTEAFF.